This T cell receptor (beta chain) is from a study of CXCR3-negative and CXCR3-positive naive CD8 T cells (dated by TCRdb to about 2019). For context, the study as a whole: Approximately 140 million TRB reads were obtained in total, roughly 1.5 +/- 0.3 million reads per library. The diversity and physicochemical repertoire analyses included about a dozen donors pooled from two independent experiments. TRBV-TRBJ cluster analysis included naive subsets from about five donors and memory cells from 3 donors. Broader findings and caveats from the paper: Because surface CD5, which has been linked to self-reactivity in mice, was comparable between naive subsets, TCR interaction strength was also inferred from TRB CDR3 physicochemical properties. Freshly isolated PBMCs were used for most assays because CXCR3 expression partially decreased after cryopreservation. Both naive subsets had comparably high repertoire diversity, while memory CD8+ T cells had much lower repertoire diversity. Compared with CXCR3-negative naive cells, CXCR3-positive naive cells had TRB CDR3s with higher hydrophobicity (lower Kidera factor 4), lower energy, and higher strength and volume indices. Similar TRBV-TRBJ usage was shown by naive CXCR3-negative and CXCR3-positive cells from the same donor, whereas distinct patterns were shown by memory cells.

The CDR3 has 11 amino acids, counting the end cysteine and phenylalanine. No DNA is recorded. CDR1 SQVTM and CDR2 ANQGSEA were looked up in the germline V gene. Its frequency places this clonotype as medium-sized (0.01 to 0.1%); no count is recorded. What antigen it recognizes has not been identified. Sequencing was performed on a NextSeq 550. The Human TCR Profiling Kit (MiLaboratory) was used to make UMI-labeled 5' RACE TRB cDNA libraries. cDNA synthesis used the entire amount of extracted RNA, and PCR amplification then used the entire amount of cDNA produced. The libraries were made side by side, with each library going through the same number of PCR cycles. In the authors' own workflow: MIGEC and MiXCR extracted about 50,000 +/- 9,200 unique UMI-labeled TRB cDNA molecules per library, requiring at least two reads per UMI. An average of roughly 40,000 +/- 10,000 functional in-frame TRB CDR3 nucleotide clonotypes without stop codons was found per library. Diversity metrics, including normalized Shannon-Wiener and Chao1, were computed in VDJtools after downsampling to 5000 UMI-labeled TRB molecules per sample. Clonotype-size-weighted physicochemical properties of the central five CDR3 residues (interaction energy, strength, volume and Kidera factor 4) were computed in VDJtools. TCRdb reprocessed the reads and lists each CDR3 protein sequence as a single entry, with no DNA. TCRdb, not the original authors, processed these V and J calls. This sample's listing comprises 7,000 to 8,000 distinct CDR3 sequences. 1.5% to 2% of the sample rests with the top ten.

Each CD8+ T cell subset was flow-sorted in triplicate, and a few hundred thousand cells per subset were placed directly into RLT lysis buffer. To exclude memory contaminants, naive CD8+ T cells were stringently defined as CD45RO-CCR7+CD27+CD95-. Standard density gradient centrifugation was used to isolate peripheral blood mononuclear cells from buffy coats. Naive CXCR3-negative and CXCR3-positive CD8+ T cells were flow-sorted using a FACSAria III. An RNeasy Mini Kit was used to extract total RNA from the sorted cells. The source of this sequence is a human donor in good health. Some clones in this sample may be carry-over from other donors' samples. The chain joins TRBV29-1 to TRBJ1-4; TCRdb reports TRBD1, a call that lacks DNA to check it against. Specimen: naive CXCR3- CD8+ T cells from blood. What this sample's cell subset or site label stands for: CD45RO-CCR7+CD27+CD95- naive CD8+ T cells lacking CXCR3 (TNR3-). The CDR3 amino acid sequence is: CSALDRVELFF. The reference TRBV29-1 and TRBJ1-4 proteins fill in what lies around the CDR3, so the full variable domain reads SAVISQKPSRDICQRGTSLTIQCQVDSQVTMMFWYRQQPGQSLTLIATANQGSEATYESGFVIDKFPISRPNLTFSTLTVSNMSPEDSSIYLCSALDRVELFFGSGTQLSVL.